This T cell receptor (beta chain) was sequenced in a study of graft-versus-host responses after intestinal transplantation. Study overall: For two to four years after anti-thymocyte globulin induction, all recipients took tacrolimus and steroids.

CDR1 and CDR2 from the germline V gene are SGDLS and YYNGEE. Trimming removed 3 bases at V and 2 bases at J, with 9 bases between. The CDR3 covers 14 residues. With regard to this clone: No antigen is known for it.

The protocol was immunoSEQ multiplex PCR, while the TCRdb copy is restricted to in-frame clones and leaves out a portion. There are around 110,000 clones in the sample; roughly 90% occur only once, and roughly 0.64% lies in the top ten. Study-level results: Analysis identified GvH clones in recipient marrow, with some appearing first in ileum or blood.

The origin of this receptor is a human donor who was the organ donor for an intestinal transplant. This chain connects TRBV9 to TRBJ1-5, with D unclear. Here the sequenced sample was unstimulated CD4+ T cells sorted from spleen or lymph node cells, taken before transplant. CDR3 DNA: TGTGCCAGCAGCGGGGGTGTCGGCAATCAGCCCCAGCATTTT. Its protein product is CASSGGVGNQPQHF.